This T cell receptor beta chain was found in a study of molecular identifiers for immune sequencing clone quantification. Study summary: With replicates, the RNA of around 20,000 or 99,000 naive CD8 cells was split five ways and four were sequenced. Overall study results and limits: In a background of about a million naive cells, spiked Jurkat TCR RNA from one cell was reportedly detectable.

Note on this clonotype: What it binds is not known.

TCRdb fed the PCR reads into MiXCR, producing one record per CDR3 protein. The data show hundreds of thousands of distinct CDR3 sequences, 25% seen once. CDR3 size: 14 residues. The germline CDR1 and CDR2 sequences are SGHDT and YYEEEE. Trimming left V 4 bases short and J 4 bases short, with 15 bases between. The receptor was derived from a human donor in good health. Some libraries in this study had Jurkat cell RNA spiked in. Sequencing input: naive CD8+ T cells from blood, with Jurkat cell RNA spiked in. The subset here: FACS-sorted CD8+CD4-CCR7+CD45RA+ naive T cells. The chain employs TRBV5-6 and TRBJ2-7; tentatively, D is TRBD2 (5 bases). In DNA form, the CDR3 reads TGTGCCAGCAGCCCCCCATCGGGGTTGTACGAGCAGTACTTC. It encodes CASSPPSGLYEQYF.